A single sample is the source of the 20 T cell receptor beta chains below, sequenced in a study of cytomegalovirus exposure and HLA in healthy donors. The PCR employed 60 Vbeta primers together with 13 Jbeta primers. Produced via immunoSEQ multiplex PCR; TCRdb's table is partial and in-frame only. Of around 180,000 clones listed, around 79% are singletons. The specimen sequenced was PBMCs. These receptors all stem from a woman in her fifties or sixties in good health and CMV-seronegative.

V gene TRBV6-5 combines with J gene TRBJ2-7; 9 bases line up with TRBD1. This CDR3 has 15 residues. The ends lost 6 bases at V and 1 base at J; junction bases unmatched: 7. Germline CDR1 reads MNHEY; CDR2 reads SVGAGI. This CDR3 is CASRPSGTGSYEQYF. CDR3 DNA sequence: TGTGCCAGCAGACCCTCCGGGACAGGGTCCTACGAGCAGTACTTC.

This chain links TRBV7-9 with TRBJ1-2, with 8 bases fitting TRBD1. The CDR3 runs 17 residues. The trim removed 5 bases at V and 8 bases at J, leaving 19 bases unmatched. Germline V gene data show CDR1 as SEHNR and CDR2 as FQNEAQ (reference sequence). CDR3: CASSLGGWTGSDAGYTF. The DNA of the CDR3 is TGTGCCAGCAGCCTCGGTGGGTGGACAGGGAGTGATGCCGGCTACACCTTC. The variable domain in full, completed from reference TRBV7-9 and TRBJ1-2, reads DTGVSQNPRHKITKRGQNVTFRCDPISEHNRLYWYRQTLGQGPEFLTYFQNEAQLEKSRLLSDRFSAERPKGSFSTLEIQRTEQGDSAMYLCASSLGGWTGSDAGYTFGSGTRLTVV.

A single count supports this clone. The chain combines TRBV19 with TRBJ2-7; 7 bases match TRBD2. The CDR3 has 13 amino acids. Germline CDR1 LNHDA, CDR2 SQIVND (reference sequence). V shed 5 bases and J 4 bases; nucleotides not matched to a gene: 5. The CDR3 DNA reads as TGTGCCAGTAGTTTTCTGGGGGGGTACGAGCAGTACTTC. Protein product: CASSFLGGYEQYF.

The rearrangement uses TRBV5-6 and TRBJ1-5; D gene ambiguous. Germline V gene data show CDR1 as SGHDT and CDR2 as YYEEEE. This CDR3 is built from 17 residues. The V end was cut by 4 bases, the J end by 1 base, with 18 bases between. The CDR3 DNA sequence: TGTGCCAGCAGCATTCAACCGGGGTCTTGGAGCAATCAGCCCCAGCATTTT. Translating it yields CASSIQPGSWSNQPQHF.

The chain employs TRBV2 and TRBJ2-7, with 8 bases lining up with TRBD1. Germline V CDR1 and CDR2: SNHLY, FYNNEI. CDR3 size: 12 residues. V was pared by 8 bases and J by 7 bases, with 7 bases of the junction left unmatched. CDR3 sequence: CASAKDRAEQYF. Written as DNA, the CDR3 is TGTGCCAGCGCAAAGGACAGGGCTGAGCAGTACTTC.

Here the CDR3 DNA reads TGTGCCAGCAGCTTGCGAGCCCAACCCTACGAGCAGTACTTC. Its translation: CASSLRAQPYEQYF. V gene TRBV5-4 combines with J gene TRBJ2-5; D is ambiguous. Gene TRBJ2-7 matches the end of the DNA better, so the J call may be wrong. This CDR3 is 14 amino acids long. CDR1 is SGHNT and CDR2 is YYREEE in the germline V gene (reference sequence).

This clone was detected once. CDR3 DNA sequence: TGTGCCAGCAGTTTGGTGGCGGGGGGGAAGGCCCAGCATTTT. Encoded protein: CASSLVAGGKAQHF. The chain is built from TRBV27 and TRBJ1-5; perhaps TRBD1 as D (5 bases). In germline, CDR1 is MNHEY, CDR2 SMNVEV (reference sequence). The CDR3 runs to 14 residues. V lost 3 bases and J lost 11, with 17 bases in between.

DNA for the CDR3: TGCGCCAGCAGCCCGACAGGGGACTATGGCTACACCTTC. Its translation is CASSPTGDYGYTF. The rearrangement joins TRBV5-1 to TRBJ1-2; 8 positions agree with TRBD1. Trimming cost V 4 bases and J 3 bases; bases outside gene matches: 2. CDR1 and CDR2 (germline): SGHRS, YFSETQ. The CDR3 contains 13 residues.

In this sample, this clone turned up a few times. V is TRBV7-8 and J is TRBJ1-1; 7 bases are shared with TRBD1. Per the germline V gene, CDR1 is SGHVS and CDR2 is FQNEAQ. Trimming cost V 4 bases and J 4 bases; bases outside gene matches: 3. The length of the CDR3 is 13 residues. The CDR3 loop reads CASSSTGSTEAFF. The DNA of the CDR3 is TGTGCCAGCAGCTCGACAGGGTCCACTGAAGCTTTCTTT. The full variable domain, with the rest looked up from reference TRBV7-8 and TRBJ1-1, is GAGVSQSPRYKVAKRGQDVALRCDPISGHVSLFWYQQALGQGPEFLTYFQNEAQLDKSGLPSDRFFAERPEGSVSTLKIQRTQQEDSAVYLCASSSTGSTEAFFGQGTRLTVV.

The chain carries TRBV6-6 and TRBJ2-7; 9 nucleotides match TRBD2. Germline values: CDR1 MNHNY, CDR2 SVGAGI (reference sequence). Losses at the gene ends were 11 bases for V and 2 bases for J; bases not matched to a gene: 10. This CDR3 spans 14 amino acids. The CDR3 DNA is TGTGCCCCCCTTCGCGGGGGGGGGCCCTACGAGCAGTACTTC. The encoded protein is CAPLRGGGPYEQYF.

The V and J genes are TRBV6-6 and TRBJ2-7; no firm D call. This CDR3 is 13 amino acids long. Trimming shortened V by 0 bases and J by 6 bases, and 9 bases separated the two germline ends. CDR1 MNHNY and CDR2 SVGAGI come from the germline V gene (reference sequence). This CDR3 reads CASSYSGSSEQYF. The CDR3 DNA follows: TGTGCCAGCAGTTACTCGGGCTCATCCGAGCAGTACTTC.

This clone appeared a few times. This chain links TRBV4-2 with TRBJ2-1; 12 bases agree with TRBD2. This CDR3 spans 17 amino acids. Per the germline V gene, CDR1 is LGHNA and CDR2 is YNFKEQ. The J segment lost 1 base and the V segment lost 2 bases, leaving 3 bases of the junction unmatched. For the CDR3, the DNA is TGTGCCAGCAGCCAACGGGGACTAGCGGGTTCCTACAATGAGCAGTTCTTC. Amino acids: CASSQRGLAGSYNEQFF.

The table lists this clone with a count of one. V gene TRBV7-2 combines with J gene TRBJ2-7, with 10 bases fitting TRBD2. This CDR3 is 15 amino acids long. Germline V gene lookup returns CDR1 SGHTA and CDR2 FQGNSA. With V trimmed by 1 base and J by 0 bases, 0 bases remained unmatched. CDR3 DNA: TGTGCCAGCAGCTTAGAGCGGGGGGGCTCCTACGAGCAGTACTTC. It is translated as CASSLERGGSYEQYF.

This clone was observed a few times. This chain uses TRBV6-5 with TRBJ2-7; the D is unclear. The CDR3 loop spans 12 amino acids. Germline V gene data show CDR1 as MNHEY and CDR2 as SVGAGI. Trimming pared 6 bases from V and 0 bases from J, leaving 6 bases between. CDR3 DNA sequence: TGTGCCAGCAGCCCGAGCTCCTACGAGCAGTACTTC. It translates to CASSPSSYEQYF.

The chain couples TRBV5-4 to TRBJ2-4; 8 nucleotides align to TRBD2. Trimming removed 5 bases from V and 3 bases from J; junction bases left unmatched: 10. The germline V gene encodes CDR1 SGHNT and CDR2 YYREEE (reference sequence). The CDR3 has 16 residues. CDR3 protein: CASSPGGVEGKNIQYF. For the CDR3, the DNA is TGTGCCAGCAGTCCGGGGGGGGTTGAGGGCAAAAACATTCAGTACTTC.

The chain couples TRBV6-5 to TRBJ1-6; D not resolved. CDR3 length equals 13 residues. V lost 4 bases, J lost 7 bases, and 8 bases lay in between. Germline lookup yields CDR1 MNHEY and CDR2 SVGAGI. The CDR3 coding sequence is TGTGCCAGCAGTTCTACGGTCAATTCACCCCTCCACTTT. Protein product: CASSSTVNSPLHF.

The gene calls are TRBV2 and TRBJ2-1; the match to TRBD2 covers 13 bases. V was pared by 8 bases and J by 10 bases, with 8 bases of the junction left unmatched. CDR1 and CDR2 from the germline V gene are SNHLY and FYNNEI. The CDR3 length is 14 residues. The CDR3 protein is CASLGLAGPGEQFF. The CDR3 bases are TGTGCCAGCTTGGGACTAGCGGGGCCGGGGGAGCAGTTCTTC.

The V gene is TRBV6-5, the J gene TRBJ2-1; D gene uncertain. Per the germline V gene, CDR1 is MNHEY and CDR2 is SVGAGI. Trimming left V 6 bases short and J 8 bases short, with 20 bases between. CDR3 length equals 15 residues. CDR3: CASSPMWSILDEQFF. The CDR3 DNA reads as TGTGCCAGCAGCCCTATGTGGTCGATTTTGGATGAGCAGTTCTTC.

CDR3 loop: CASSLTGLELFF. Written as DNA, the CDR3 is TGTGCCAGCAGCTTAACCGGGTTGGAGCTGTTTTTT. The J gene is TRBJ2-2, the V gene TRBV7-3; D gene ambiguous. This CDR3 contains 12 residues. Between the trimmed V and J ends, which lost 0 bases and 10 bases, there was a span of 6 bases. The germline V gene encodes CDR1 SGHTA and CDR2 FQGTGA.

The J gene is TRBJ1-2, the V gene TRBV7-9; 8 bases match TRBD1. Trimming removed 2 bases from V and 4 bases from J; junction bases left unmatched: 6. Per germline, CDR1 SEHNR and CDR2 FQNEAQ (reference sequence). This CDR3 has 15 residues. CDR3 loop: CASSLSGQGRYGYTF. The CDR3 DNA reads as TGTGCCAGCAGCTTATCTGGACAGGGACGCTATGGCTACACCTTC.